The 2 T cell receptor beta chains below come from one sample, sequenced in a study of cytomegalovirus exposure and HLA in healthy donors. The PCR was carried out with 60 Vbeta primers and 13 Jbeta primers. TCRdb's table, derived via immunoSEQ multiplex PCR, lists solely in-frame clones and lacks some. The repertoire has about 130,000 clones, over 80% of them found once; the top ten carry about 19%. Input material: PBMCs. Receptors originate from a man between 18 and 35 years old in good health and CMV-seropositive.

This chain joins TRBV13 and TRBJ1-1, with 7 bases aligning to TRBD1. This CDR3 has 13 amino acids. The V segment lost 7 bases and the J segment 6 bases; nucleotides outside the gene matches: 8. The germline CDR1 and CDR2 sequences are PRHDT and FYEKMQ (reference sequence). The CDR3 region is CASTGRGPSEAFF. The CDR3 region has the DNA TGTGCCAGCACCGGGAGGGGGCCATCTGAAGCTTTCTTT.

The chain combines TRBV27 with TRBJ2-6; D ambiguous. V shed 7 bases and J shed 2 bases, with 6 bases lying between them. This CDR3 is built from 13 residues. The V gene's germline CDR1 is MNHEY and CDR2 SMNVEV (reference sequence). CDR3 sequence (DNA): TGTGCCAGCACTCGGGCTGGGGCCAACGTCCTGACTTTC. It codes for CASTRAGANVLTF.